Presented here are 4 T cell receptor beta chains from one specimen sequenced in a study of T cell repertoires in cytomegalovirus infection. From the reads, TCRdb called clonotypes with MiXCR, one entry per CDR3 protein. The repertoire holds 680,000 or so distinct CDR3 sequences, with 35% as singletons. Source material: PBMCs. All receptors come from a human donor in good health (CMV status not recorded). Some clones in this sample may be carry-over from other donors' samples.

The chain joins TRBV6-2 or TRBV6-3 to TRBJ1-1; D possibly corresponds to TRBD1 (5 bases). Germline V gene lookup returns CDR1 MNHEY and CDR2 SVGEGT. This CDR3 region has 13 residues. Trimming took 2 bases from V and 6 from J, leaving 10 bases between them. The CDR3 loop is CASSYRKGSEAFF. DNA for the CDR3: TGTGCCAGCAGTTACCGCAAGGGGTCTGAAGCTTTCTTT.

This clonotype showed up just once. This chain uses TRBV15 with TRBJ1-1; D not resolved. The CDR3 spans 13 residues. V shed 1 base and J shed 1 base, with 4 bases lying between them. The V gene's germline CDR1 is LNHNV and CDR2 YYDKDF (reference sequence). The CDR3 sequence is CATSRAGNTEAFF. Written as DNA, the CDR3 is TGTGCCACCAGCAGAGCAGGGAACACTGAAGCTTTCTTT.

V is TRBV12-3 or TRBV12-4 and J is TRBJ1-2; no reliable D call. The CDR3 consists of 12 residues. V gave up 2 bases and J gave up 6 bases, with 7 bases separating them. The CDR3 sequence is CASSLRINGYTF. The CDR3 DNA follows: TGTGCCAGCAGTTTACGGATTAATGGCTACACCTTC.

This clonotype appeared a few times. V is TRBV6-5 and J is TRBJ2-7; D uncertain. CDR1 is MNHEY, CDR2 SVGAGI, per germline. The ends were cut back, 2 bases at V and 7 bases at J, with 12 bases in the middle. The CDR3 has 13 amino acids. DNA for the CDR3: TGTGCCAGCAGTTACGGCCTAGTTCGTGAGCAGTACTTC. Translating it yields CASSYGLVREQYF.